The 28 T cell receptor beta chains below come from one sample, sequenced in a study of control samples from healthy donors and cancer patients. Assay used: immunoSEQ multiplex PCR; TCRdb lists only in-frame clones, some missing. The table includes 130,000 or so clones, 89% detected once. The specimen was PBMCs. Receptor source: a man in his forties or fifties with head and neck cancer.

V is TRBV30 and J is TRBJ1-2, with D tentatively TRBD1 (5 bases). The germline gives CDR1 GTSNPN, CDR2 SVGIG (reference sequence). CDR3 length: 14 residues. V shed 3 bases and J shed 1 base, with 12 bases lying between them. The CDR3 DNA follows: TGTGCCTGGAGCAGTCGGACATTTAACTATGGCTACACCTTC. It specifies CAWSSRTFNYGYTF.

This clone has a handful of counts. The genes are TRBV4-1 and TRBJ1-1, with 9 positions matching TRBD1. The germline V gene has CDR1 MGHRA and CDR2 YSYEKL. Unmatched junction bases numbered 8, after V lost 2 bases and J lost 7 bases. CDR3 length equals 15 residues. The CDR3 sequence: CASSQLNRGQSEAFF. CDR3 nucleotides: TGCGCCAGCAGCCAACTAAACAGGGGGCAAAGTGAAGCTTTCTTT.

This clone turned up a few times. The J gene is TRBJ2-7, the V gene TRBV28, with D possibly matching TRBD2 (6 bases). The germline V and J ends were trimmed by 7 bases and 3 bases, with 13 bases remaining between them. The germline CDR1 and CDR2 sequences are MDHEN and SYDVKM. There are 13 residues in the CDR3. CDR3 residues: CASKISGNYEQYF. The CDR3 bases are TGTGCCAGCAAGATTAGCGGCAACTACGAGCAGTACTTC.

This rearrangement joins TRBV28 to TRBJ2-5, with TRBD2 as a possible D gene (6 bases). The CDR3 contains 14 residues. Per the germline V gene, CDR1 is MDHEN and CDR2 is SYDVKM. V dropped 8 bases and J dropped 4 bases, with 17 bases sitting between them. The CDR3, as DNA: TGTGCCAGCCGGAGGGCATACTCCCCAGAGACCCAGTACTTC. Its translation: CASRRAYSPETQYF.

The V and J genes are TRBV6-1 and TRBJ1-5, with 8 bases matching TRBD1. The CDR3 consists of 14 residues. V lost 3 bases, J lost 7 bases, and 5 bases stayed unmatched. Germline CDR1 and CDR2: MNHNS and SASEGT. CDR3 sequence (DNA): TGTGCCAGCAGTGATGGACAGGGCACCCAGCCCCAGCATTTT. This sequence encodes CASSDGQGTQPQHF.

The rearrangement links TRBV18 to TRBJ1-1, with D unclear. Germline CDR1 reads KGHSH; CDR2 reads LQKENI. The CDR3 spans 12 residues. With 6 bases removed from V and 6 bases from J, the gap between germline ends came to 11 bases. As DNA, the CDR3 is TGTGCCAGCTCCCGAGGAGTCGCTGAAGCTTTCTTT. It translates to CASSRGVAEAFF.

The V gene is TRBV27, the J gene TRBJ2-3; D is perhaps TRBD2 (6 bases). The V gene's germline CDR1 is MNHEY and CDR2 SMNVEV (reference sequence). V was shortened by 0 bases and J by 2 bases, with 12 bases between the two germline ends. This CDR3 has 16 residues. Here the CDR3 reads CASSLSGSGYTDTQYF. The CDR3 region has the DNA TGTGCCAGCAGTTTATCGGGTAGCGGTTACACAGATACGCAGTATTTT.

The V call is TRBV4-2, the J call TRBJ2-6; the D gene is possibly TRBD2 (6 bases). Germline-derived CDR1 and CDR2 are LGHNA and YNFKEQ. Trimming left V 0 bases short and J 0 bases short, with 15 bases between. The CDR3 runs to 19 residues. CDR3 sequence (DNA): TGTGCCAGCAGCCAAGATTGGGCGGGGTACAGCTCTGGGGCCAACGTCCTGACTTTC. It specifies CASSQDWAGYSSGANVLTF.

The chain couples TRBV12-3 or TRBV12-4 to TRBJ1-5, with D hard to call. CDR3 length equals 13 residues. V lost 3 bases, J lost 10 bases, and 13 bases lay in between. The CDR3 region is CASSFGLTGPQHF. The CDR3 DNA reads as TGTGCCAGCAGTTTCGGACTCACCGGACCCCAGCATTTT.

The rearrangement joins TRBV14 to TRBJ2-3; tentatively, D is TRBD1 (6 bases). V gave up 5 bases and J gave up 0 bases, with 12 bases separating them. The germline CDR1 and CDR2 sequences are SGHDN and FVKESK. CDR3 length: 15 residues. Here the CDR3 DNA reads TGTGCCAGCAGCACCAGGACAGCCAGCACAGATACGCAGTATTTT. Protein sequence: CASSTRTASTDTQYF.

V usage is TRBV25-1 and J usage is TRBJ2-2; D gene ambiguous. The CDR3 covers 16 residues. The V and J ends lost 6 bases and 4 bases respectively, with 18 bases between them. Germline lookup yields CDR1 MGHDK and CDR2 SYGVNS. The CDR3 sequence: CASRSPVVGPTGELFF. The CDR3 DNA reads as TGTGCCAGCAGAAGTCCAGTGGTAGGGCCCACCGGGGAGCTGTTTTTT.

CDR3 region: CASSVDDGGTGGGETQYF. The CDR3 bases are TGTGCCAGCAGCGTCGACGATGGCGGGACAGGGGGCGGAGAGACCCAGTACTTC. V is TRBV9 and J is TRBJ2-5; 12 nucleotides align to TRBD1. This CDR3 has 18 amino acids. Germline assignment: CDR1 SGDLS and CDR2 YYNGEE. J lost 4 bases, V lost 2 bases, and 12 bases had no gene match.

The chain employs TRBV5-4 and TRBJ2-7, with 8 bases that match TRBD2. Looked up from germline, CDR1 is SGHNT and CDR2 is YYREEE (reference sequence). The CDR3 contains 13 residues. V was clipped by 5 bases and J by 3 bases; unmatched bases: 4. The CDR3 region has the DNA TGTGCCAGCAGAACTAGCGGCCTCTACGAGCAGTACTTC. It is translated as CASRTSGLYEQYF.

The chain uses TRBV13 and TRBJ1-1; TRBD1 matches 8 bases. The CDR3 is 15 residues long. CDR1 and CDR2 from the germline V gene are PRHDT and FYEKMQ (reference sequence). Trimming cost V 10 bases and J 3 bases; bases outside gene matches: 13. Here the CDR3 reads CATKEGQGWYTEAFF. The CDR3 DNA is TGTGCCACTAAGGAAGGACAGGGTTGGTACACTGAAGCTTTCTTT.

This clone appeared a few times. The rearrangement uses TRBV11-3 and TRBJ2-1; no definite D call. CDR3 length: 12 residues. Trimming stripped 2 bases from V and 9 bases from J, with 8 bases between. The V gene's germline CDR1 is SGHNT and CDR2 YENEEA. In nucleotides, the CDR3 is TGTGCCAGCAGCTTACGTTCCAGTGAGCAGTTCTTC. Protein product: CASSLRSSEQFF.

The chain recombines TRBV11-2 with TRBJ2-2; D may be TRBD1 (6 bases). Germline lookup yields CDR1 SGHAT and CDR2 FQNNGV. This CDR3 is built from 16 residues. The V end was cut by 0 bases, the J end by 3 bases, with 11 bases between. CDR3 amino acids: CASSLDTRGDTGELFF. The CDR3 bases are TGTGCCAGCAGCTTAGATACCAGGGGAGACACCGGGGAGCTGTTTTTT.

This clone is a singleton in its sample. The V call is TRBV29-1, the J call TRBJ2-7; the D gene is possibly TRBD2 (5 bases). V was shortened by 4 bases and J by 6 bases, with 13 bases between the two germline ends. The length of the CDR3 is 12 residues. Looked up from germline, CDR1 is SQVTM and CDR2 is ANQGSEA. In DNA form, the CDR3 reads TGCAGCGTTGTTGGGGAGAGGTTCGAGCAGTACTTC. Its translation is CSVVGERFEQYF.

The chain couples TRBV6-5 to TRBJ2-1; the D gene is possibly TRBD2 (6 bases). The CDR3 has 15 residues. The V gene's germline CDR1 is MNHEY and CDR2 SVGAGI. V was pared by 2 bases and J by 5 bases, with 13 bases between. Here the CDR3 DNA reads TGTGCCAGCAGTTACGGAGGGGCGGGAAACAATGAGCAGTTCTTC. This sequence encodes CASSYGGAGNNEQFF.

The CDR3, as DNA: TGTGCCACCAGTGTTGGGCGAAATCAGCCCCAGCATTTT. Its protein product is CATSVGRNQPQHF. The rearrangement joins TRBV24-1 to TRBJ1-5; D is uncertain. V lost 5 bases and J lost 4, with 8 bases in between. This CDR3 has 13 residues. The germline CDR1 and CDR2 sequences are KGHDR and SFDVKD.

The V and J genes are TRBV15 and TRBJ1-5, with 10 positions matching TRBD1. The CDR3 contains 14 residues. V was pared by 11 bases and J by 4 bases, with 8 bases of the junction left unmatched. Germline CDR1 reads LNHNV; CDR2 reads YYDKDF (reference sequence). CDR3 sequence reads: CAAGQGQGNQPQHF. The CDR3 region has the DNA TGTGCCGCGGGCCAGGGACAGGGGAATCAGCCCCAGCATTTT.

J is TRBJ1-3 and V is TRBV10-3, with D maybe TRBD1 (5 bases). Germline V gene lookup returns CDR1 ENHRY and CDR2 SYGVKD. V shed 10 bases and J shed 4 bases, with 8 bases lying between them. The CDR3 contains 11 residues. The CDR3 sequence: CANGAGNTIYF. The DNA of the CDR3 is TGTGCCAACGGGGCGGGAAACACCATATATTTT.

V and J are TRBV11-2 and TRBJ2-5; TRBD1 aligns across 7 bases. J was trimmed by 3 bases and V by 7 bases; bases with no gene match: 2. This CDR3 contains 12 residues. Germline CDR1 is SGHAT and CDR2 is FQNNGV. The DNA for the CDR3 is TGTGCCAGCAACAGGGGTGAAGAGACCCAGTACTTC. Protein sequence: CASNRGEETQYF.

This clone was recorded a few times. This CDR3 reads CASRMWGEETQYF. The CDR3, as DNA: TGCGCCAGCAGGATGTGGGGGGAAGAGACCCAGTACTTC. The chain couples TRBV5-1 to TRBJ2-5, with TRBD2 as a possible D gene (6 bases). CDR3 length equals 13 residues. Germline CDR1 and CDR2: SGHRS and YFSETQ. The V end was cut by 5 bases, the J end by 3 bases, with 11 bases between.

Many counts were recorded for this clone. V usage is TRBV5-6 and J usage is TRBJ1-4, with 10 bases lining up with TRBD1. The germline gives CDR1 SGHDT, CDR2 YYEEEE. The ends lost 4 bases at V and 8 bases at J; junction bases unmatched: 20. The CDR3 sequence is 19 residues long. The chain's CDR3 is CASSARRDRGRGAWEKLFF. The CDR3 coding sequence is TGTGCCAGCAGCGCGCGCCGGGACAGGGGTCGCGGGGCGTGGGAAAAACTGTTTTTT.

V is TRBV6-5 and J is TRBJ2-2; a possible D gene is TRBD2 (5 bases). Trimming cost V 2 bases and J 5 bases, with 12 bases left between them. The CDR3 runs 15 residues. Per germline, CDR1 MNHEY and CDR2 SVGAGI. The CDR3 DNA reads TGTGCCAGCAGTTACAGGGTTTGGGAGACCGGGGAGCTGTTTTTT. Protein sequence: CASSYRVWETGELFF.

The chain joins TRBV11-2 to TRBJ2-2, with TRBD2 as a possible D gene (6 bases). Germline V gene sequence: CDR1 SGHAT, CDR2 FQNNGV. The germline V and J ends were trimmed by 1 base and 0 bases, with 12 bases remaining between them. This CDR3 contains 17 residues. The CDR3: CASSLGGRGTNTGELFF. The CDR3 DNA follows: TGTGCCAGCAGCTTAGGAGGGCGGGGCACGAACACCGGGGAGCTGTTTTTT.

This clone was seen just once. The V call is TRBV9, the J call TRBJ1-3, with TRBD1 identical over 7 bases. This CDR3 comprises 15 residues. Trimming at V came to 4 bases and at J to 0 bases, leaving 4 bases not matched to a gene. CDR1 and CDR2 (germline): SGDLS, YYNGEE. This CDR3 reads CASSLGTVSGNTIYF. The CDR3 region has the DNA TGTGCCAGCAGCTTAGGGACAGTCTCTGGAAACACCATATATTTT.

CDR3 residues: CASSDLPHNSPLHF. The CDR3 nucleotides read TGTGCCAGCAGTGACCTACCACATAATTCACCCCTCCACTTT. The gene calls are TRBV6-6 and TRBJ1-6; D is ambiguous. V was shortened by 5 bases and J by 5 bases, with 10 bases between the two germline ends. The CDR3 contains 14 residues. Germline CDR1 and CDR2: MNHNY and SVGAGI (reference sequence).